This TCR beta chain originates from a study of blood T cell repertoires in COVID-19. The wider study: The United States, Italy and Spain supplied acute and convalescent COVID-19 samples. PBMCs, B-cell-depleted T cells, or T cells provided the cDNA or gDNA that made up the material.

In the original processing: Amplifying reference gene primers gave estimates of nucleated cell counts. Measured with immunoSEQ multiplex PCR; TCRdb has only the in-frame clones, and not every one. V, J and clone size derive from that table, while D and trimming were established from the DNA sequence. The table lists about 160,000 clones, approximately 95% of them singletons. Germline V gene lookup returns CDR1 SNHLY and CDR2 FYNNEI. Trimming cost V 3 bases and J 5 bases; bases outside gene matches: 5. This CDR3 comprises 14 residues. The sequence was obtained from a woman in her forties or fifties with acute or convalescent COVID-19. The rearrangement links TRBV2 to TRBJ2-5; 8 nucleotides match TRBD1. Sequencing was carried out using peripheral blood. For the CDR3, the DNA is TGTGCCAGCAGTGAGGGGCAGGGGGCGGAGACCCAGTACTTC. Translated, it gives CASSEGQGAETQYF.